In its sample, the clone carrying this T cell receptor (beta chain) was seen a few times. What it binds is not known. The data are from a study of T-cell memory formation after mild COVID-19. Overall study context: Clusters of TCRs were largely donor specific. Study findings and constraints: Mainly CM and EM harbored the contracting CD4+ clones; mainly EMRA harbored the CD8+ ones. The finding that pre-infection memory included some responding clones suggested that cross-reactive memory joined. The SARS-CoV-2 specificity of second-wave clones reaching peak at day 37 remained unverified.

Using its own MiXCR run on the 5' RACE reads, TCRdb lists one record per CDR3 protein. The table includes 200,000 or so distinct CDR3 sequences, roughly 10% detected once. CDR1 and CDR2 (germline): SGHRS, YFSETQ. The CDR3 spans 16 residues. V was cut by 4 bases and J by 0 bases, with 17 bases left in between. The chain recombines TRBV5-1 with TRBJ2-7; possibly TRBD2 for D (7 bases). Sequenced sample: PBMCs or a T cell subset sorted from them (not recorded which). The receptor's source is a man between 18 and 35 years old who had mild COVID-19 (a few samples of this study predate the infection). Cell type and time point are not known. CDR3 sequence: CASSPEGGQGSYEQYF. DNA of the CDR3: TGCGCCAGCAGCCCCGAGGGGGGGCAGGGCTCCTACGAGCAGTACTTC.